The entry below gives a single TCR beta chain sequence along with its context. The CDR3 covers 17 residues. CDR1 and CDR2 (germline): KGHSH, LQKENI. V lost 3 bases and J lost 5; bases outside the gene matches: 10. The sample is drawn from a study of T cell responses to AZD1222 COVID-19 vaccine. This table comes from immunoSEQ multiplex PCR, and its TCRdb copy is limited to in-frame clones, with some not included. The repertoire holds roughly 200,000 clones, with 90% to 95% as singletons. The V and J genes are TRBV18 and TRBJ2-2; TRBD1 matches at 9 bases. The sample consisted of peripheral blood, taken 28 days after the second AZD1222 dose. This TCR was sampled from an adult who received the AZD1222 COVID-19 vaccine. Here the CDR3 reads CASSPNGQGLYTGELFF. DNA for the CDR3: TGTGCCAGCTCACCCAACGGACAGGGGCTTTATACCGGGGAGCTGTTTTTT.